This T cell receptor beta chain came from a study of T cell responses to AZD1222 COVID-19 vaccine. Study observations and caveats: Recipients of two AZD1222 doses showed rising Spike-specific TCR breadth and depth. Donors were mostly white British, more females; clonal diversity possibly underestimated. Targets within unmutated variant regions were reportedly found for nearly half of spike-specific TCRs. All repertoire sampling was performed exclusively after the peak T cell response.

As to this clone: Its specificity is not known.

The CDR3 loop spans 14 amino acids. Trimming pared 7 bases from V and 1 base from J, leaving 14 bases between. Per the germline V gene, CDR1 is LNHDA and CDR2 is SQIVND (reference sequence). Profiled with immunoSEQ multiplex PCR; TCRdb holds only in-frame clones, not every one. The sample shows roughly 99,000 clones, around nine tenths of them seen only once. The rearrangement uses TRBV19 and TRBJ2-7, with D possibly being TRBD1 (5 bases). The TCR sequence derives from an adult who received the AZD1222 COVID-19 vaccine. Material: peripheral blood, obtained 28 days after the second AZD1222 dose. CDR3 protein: CASTPGRDSYEQYF. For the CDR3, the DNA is TGTGCCAGTACCCCGGGCAGGGATTCCTACGAGCAGTACTTC.